Below are 28 T cell receptor beta chains sequenced from a single sample in a study of T cells after yellow fever vaccination. TCRdb reanalysed the 5' RACE reads using MiXCR and keeps one entry per CDR3 protein. The table has approximately 550,000 distinct CDR3 sequences, roughly 13% seen once. The input for sequencing was PBMCs, taken on the day of the yellow fever booster vaccination. These TCRs come from a man younger than 45 who received the YFV17D yellow fever vaccine.

In this sample, this clonotype turned up a few times. The chain couples TRBV7-8 to TRBJ2-1; D gene ambiguous. Germline-derived CDR1 and CDR2 are SGHVS and FQNEAQ. Between the trimmed V and J ends, which lost 5 bases and 0 bases, there was a span of 17 bases. CDR3 length: 17 residues. CDR3 DNA: TGTGCCAGCAGCCCCGCGATAGCTTTTAGCTCCTACAATGAGCAGTTCTTC. This translates into CASSPAIAFSSYNEQFF.

This clonotype was detected a few times. The chain couples TRBV10-1 to TRBJ2-7; TRBD2 might be the D (6 bases). In germline, CDR1 is WNHNN, CDR2 SYGVQD (reference sequence). The CDR3 length is 15 residues. Trimming stripped 3 bases from V and 1 base from J, with 13 bases between. The CDR3 spells CASSDLSGGSYEQYF. CDR3 nucleotides: TGCGCCAGCAGTGATCTTAGCGGAGGGTCCTACGAGCAGTACTTC.

This chain uses TRBV6-2 or TRBV6-3 with TRBJ1-2, with 8 positions matching TRBD1. CDR3 size: 15 residues. Trimming cost V 8 bases and J 0 bases; bases outside gene matches: 8. Germline V gene data show CDR1 as MNHEY and CDR2 as SVGEGT. The CDR3 DNA is TGTGCCAGCCAAGGGACGGGACAGGCTAACTATGGCTACACCTTC. Translation: CASQGTGQANYGYTF.

This rearrangement joins TRBV18 to TRBJ2-7; 10 bases line up with TRBD2. J was trimmed by 9 bases and V by 2 bases; bases with no gene match: 7. This CDR3 contains 14 residues. Germline CDR1 and CDR2: KGHSH and LQKENI. The CDR3 loop is CASSPVLAGDGQYF. In nucleotides, the CDR3 is TGTGCCAGCTCACCAGTTCTAGCGGGAGACGGGCAGTACTTC.

This clonotype has just a few counts. The chain employs TRBV14 and TRBJ2-7, with 14 positions matching TRBD2. Germline V gene sequence: CDR1 SGHDN, CDR2 FVKESK. Trimming removed 4 bases from V and 7 bases from J; junction bases left unmatched: 6. The CDR3 is made up of 15 amino acids. The CDR3, as DNA: TGTGCCAGCAGCCTCGGACTAGCGGGAGGTGGGGAGCAGTACTTC. Translating gives CASSLGLAGGGEQYF.

This clonotype was seen more than once but under ten times. V is TRBV7-2 and J is TRBJ1-1; possible D gene TRBD1, 5 bases. This CDR3 comprises 15 residues. Trimming took off 4 bases at V and 5 bases at J, with 17 bases between the two ends. CDR1 is SGHTA, CDR2 FQGNSA, per germline. This CDR3 reads CASSYMGGVDTEAFF. The CDR3 region has the DNA TGTGCCAGCAGCTATATGGGAGGGGTGGATACTGAAGCTTTCTTT. Supplemented by reference TRBV7-2 and TRBJ1-1, the full variable domain reads GAGVSQSPSNKVTEKGKDVELRCDPISGHTALYWYRQSLGQGLEFLIYFQGNSAPDKSGLPSDRFSAERTGGSVSTLTIQRTQQEDSAVYLCASSYMGGVDTEAFFGQGTRLTVV.

This clonotype was seen a handful of times. This rearrangement joins TRBV6-2 or TRBV6-3 to TRBJ1-5; D uncertain. V gave up 1 base and J gave up 4 bases, with 5 bases separating them. The CDR3 has 13 residues. In germline, CDR1 is MNHEY, CDR2 SVGEGT. The CDR3 region has the DNA TGTGCCAGCAGTTACTACACAAATCAGCCCCAGCATTTT. This translates into CASSYYTNQPQHF.

This clonotype was counted a few times. The V call is TRBV10-3, the J call TRBJ2-3; the D gene could be TRBD1 or TRBD2 (5 bases each). V was cut by 7 bases and J by 0 bases, with 11 bases left in between. Germline CDR1 reads ENHRY; CDR2 reads SYGVKD. The CDR3 has 14 amino acids. Written as DNA, the CDR3 is TGTGCCATCAACCTTGGGGGAAGCACAGATACGCAGTATTTT. It is translated as CAINLGGSTDTQYF.

This clonotype was counted between two and nine times. This chain connects TRBV20-1 to TRBJ2-6, with a weak D call TRBD2 (5 bases). The CDR3 spans 11 residues. Germline loops: CDR1 DFQATT, CDR2 SNEGSKA (reference sequence). V shed 6 bases and J shed 9 bases, with 9 bases lying between them. The CDR3 reads CSALRGNVLTF. The CDR3, as DNA: TGCAGTGCGCTCCGGGGCAACGTCCTGACTTTC.

This clonotype was observed a single time. The rearrangement links TRBV4-2 to TRBJ1-6; a possible D gene is TRBD1 (5 bases). This CDR3 spans 14 amino acids. Germline V gene lookup returns CDR1 LGHNA and CDR2 YNFKEQ. Trimming cost V 0 bases and J 9 bases, with 9 bases left between them. The DNA of the CDR3 is TGTGCCAGCAGCCAAGATCCCAGGGCTTCACCCCTCCACTTT. Encoded protein: CASSQDPRASPLHF.

This chain links TRBV15 with TRBJ2-1; the D is unclear. Trimming took 0 bases from V and 9 from J, leaving 6 bases between them. This CDR3 region has 12 residues. Germline CDR1 is LNHNV and CDR2 is YYDKDF (reference sequence). CDR3 loop: CATSRDRTEQFF. Here the CDR3 DNA reads TGTGCCACCAGCAGAGATCGAACTGAGCAGTTCTTC. The full variable domain, rest sourced from reference TRBV15 and TRBJ2-1, is DAMVIQNPRYQVTQFGKPVTLSCSQTLNHNVMYWYQQKSSQAPKLLFHYYDKDFNNEADTPDNFQSRRPNTSFCFLDIRSPGLGDTAMYLCATSRDRTEQFFGPGTRLTVL.

At least ten counts were recorded for this clonotype. The chain recombines TRBV12-3 or TRBV12-4 with TRBJ1-1; D not certain. V shed 7 bases and J shed 7 bases, with 13 bases lying between them. CDR3 length: 12 residues. CDR3 DNA sequence: TGTGCCAGCACCTTTCCTCTTGGTGAAGCTTTCTTT. It yields the protein CASTFPLGEAFF.

The chain recombines TRBV4-2 with TRBJ1-2; D gene uncertain. V shed 0 bases and J shed 4 bases, with 12 bases lying between them. The CDR3 has 15 residues. Germline V gives CDR1 LGHNA, CDR2 YNFKEQ. The chain's CDR3 is CASSQDTGRPYGYTF. The CDR3 region has the DNA TGTGCCAGCAGCCAAGACACTGGCAGACCCTATGGCTACACCTTC.

The chain is built from TRBV6-1 and TRBJ2-6, with D possibly called TRBD1 or TRBD2 (5 bases each). The CDR3 is made up of 14 amino acids. The germline CDR1 and CDR2 sequences are MNHNS and SASEGT. The V end lost 6 bases, the J end lost 3 bases, and 9 bases lay between the germline ends. CDR3 sequence: CASRQDFGANVLTF. CDR3 DNA sequence: TGTGCCAGCAGACAGGACTTTGGGGCCAACGTCCTGACTTTC.

The sample holds a few counts of this clonotype. J is TRBJ2-1 and V is TRBV15, with D perhaps matching TRBD1 or TRBD2 (5 bases each). The CDR3 contains 15 residues. Germline CDR1 reads LNHNV; CDR2 reads YYDKDF (reference sequence). V lost 5 bases to trimming and J lost 1 base, with 12 bases between them. The CDR3 nucleotides are TGTGCCACCAGCGGGGACCGATATTCCTACAATGAGCAGTTCTTC. It is translated as CATSGDRYSYNEQFF.

This clonotype turned up a few times. This chain joins TRBV6-1 and TRBJ2-7; no firm D call. The germline V gene encodes CDR1 MNHNS and CDR2 SASEGT. This CDR3 comprises 14 residues. V was shortened by 1 base and J by 2 bases, with 9 bases between the two germline ends. In nucleotides, the CDR3 is TGTGCCAGCAGTGAAGACCAGATACCCTACGAGCAGTACTTC. Translation: CASSEDQIPYEQYF.

The rearrangement uses TRBV5-1 and TRBJ2-5, with TRBD2 as a possible D gene (5 bases). Germline V gene lookup returns CDR1 SGHRS and CDR2 YFSETQ. V was shortened by 4 bases and J by 5 bases, with 15 bases between the two germline ends. The CDR3 runs to 14 residues. The CDR3 loop is CASSARTGVETQYF. The CDR3 DNA reads as TGCGCCAGCAGCGCCCGGACCGGGGTGGAGACCCAGTACTTC.

This clonotype was recorded a few times. The chain links TRBV20-1 to TRBJ2-2, with TRBD2 matching over 16 bases. In germline, CDR1 is DFQATT, CDR2 SNEGSKA (reference sequence). V was pared by 2 bases and J by 7 bases, with 7 bases of the junction left unmatched. CDR3 length: 17 residues. CDR3: CSARPGLAGGPGGELFF. In nucleotides, the CDR3 is TGCAGTGCTAGACCGGGACTAGCGGGAGGGCCCGGCGGGGAGCTGTTTTTT.

This clonotype was seen a few times. This chain uses TRBV20-1 with TRBJ2-3; TRBD2 matches at 13 bases. Unmatched junction bases numbered 10, after V lost 5 bases and J lost 5 bases. Germline-derived CDR1 and CDR2 are DFQATT and SNEGSKA (reference sequence). The CDR3 covers 16 residues. CDR3 sequence reads: CSAPITSGGAGDTQYF. The CDR3 DNA reads TGCAGTGCTCCGATAACTAGCGGGGGGGCGGGAGATACGCAGTATTTT.

This clonotype appeared many times. The rearrangement links TRBV6-1 to TRBJ2-4; D gene ambiguous. The germline V gene has CDR1 MNHNS and CDR2 SASEGT. The CDR3 covers 15 residues. V was cut by 5 bases and J by 0 bases, with 11 bases left in between. The DNA of the CDR3 is TGTGCCAGCAGTCGGGTGTTTGGAGCCAAAAACATTCAGTACTTC. Translated: CASSRVFGAKNIQYF.

The sample holds a few counts of this clonotype. The rearrangement uses TRBV6-2 or TRBV6-3 and TRBJ2-1, with 11 bases aligning to TRBD2. Germline assignment: CDR1 MNHEY and CDR2 SVGEGT. V lost 6 bases to trimming and J lost 7 bases; unmatched junction nucleotides: 5. The CDR3 is made up of 14 amino acids. The CDR3 region has the DNA TGTGCCAGCAGACTAGCGGGAGCAAGGAATGAGCAGTTCTTC. Protein: CASRLAGARNEQFF.

The rearrangement uses TRBV3-1 and TRBJ2-7; TRBD1 matches at 10 bases. Losses at the gene ends were 5 bases for V and 3 bases for J; bases not matched to a gene: 13. CDR3 size: 17 residues. Germline CDR1 is LGHDT and CDR2 is YNNKEL (reference sequence). CDR3: CASSLRAGQGVGYEQYF. The CDR3 region has the DNA TGTGCCAGCAGCTTGCGTGCAGGACAGGGGGTCGGCTACGAGCAGTACTTC.

This clonotype was observed once. An end of the junction does not agree with germline; a read error may underlie this. The rearrangement links TRBV2 to TRBJ2-2; TRBD2 matches 10 bases. The V gene's germline CDR1 is SNHLY and CDR2 FYNNEI. The CDR3 length is 17 residues. CDR3 residues: CTSSPLGAGGDTGELFF. In DNA, the CDR3 is TGTACCAGCAGTCCCCTGGGAGCGGGAGGGGACACCGGGGAGCTGTTTTTT. The whole variable domain, filled in from reference TRBV2 and TRBJ2-2, reads EPEVTQTPSHQVTQMGQEVILRCVPISNHLYFYWYRQILGQKVEFLVSFYNNEISEKSEIFDDQFSVERPDGSNFTLKIRSTKLEDSAMYFCTSSPLGAGGDTGELFFGEGSRLTVL.

This clonotype showed up just a few times. The rearrangement links TRBV6-1 to TRBJ2-7, with 7 bases identical to TRBD2. Germline values: CDR1 MNHNS, CDR2 SASEGT. CDR3 length equals 15 residues. The ends lost 7 bases at V and 3 bases at J; junction bases unmatched: 12. The DNA for the CDR3 is TGTGCCAGCAACCCCGGGCTAGCGGTCGTCTACGAGCAGTACTTC. Translated: CASNPGLAVVYEQYF.

This clonotype was seen more than once but under ten times. The rearrangement uses TRBV12-3 or TRBV12-4 and TRBJ1-2, with 8 bases matching TRBD1. With 7 bases clipped from V and 2 bases from J, the junction kept 9 bases outside the gene matches. This CDR3 has 15 amino acids. The CDR3 reads CASTTWAGGNYGYTF. The CDR3 DNA reads as TGTGCCAGCACAACTTGGGCAGGGGGCAACTATGGCTACACCTTC.

This chain's CDR3 is CASSLAPGVATNEKLFF. In DNA form, the CDR3 reads TGTGCCAGCAGCTTAGCCCCGGGGGTTGCAACTAATGAAAAACTGTTTTTT. The chain is built from TRBV7-6 and TRBJ1-4, with D possibly matching TRBD1 (5 bases). The V end was cut by 0 bases, the J end by 0 bases, with 11 bases between. CDR3 length equals 17 residues. Per the germline V gene, CDR1 is SGHVS and CDR2 is FNYEAQ.

This clonotype was counted once. The V gene is TRBV7-2, the J gene TRBJ2-2; 9 bases line up with TRBD2. V lost 5 bases and J lost 0; bases outside the gene matches: 7. The CDR3 consists of 17 residues. The germline V gene encodes CDR1 SGHTA and CDR2 FQGNSA. The CDR3 region has the DNA TGTGCCAGCAGCAACCTAGCGGGGCAGACGAACACCGGGGAGCTGTTTTTT. Protein product: CASSNLAGQTNTGELFF.

The gene calls are TRBV7-2 and TRBJ2-5; no firm D call. The CDR3 is 14 residues long. Trimming took off 2 bases at V and 0 bases at J, with 7 bases between the two ends. Per the germline V gene, CDR1 is SGHTA and CDR2 is FQGNSA. The CDR3 is CASSLSPDQETQYF. CDR3 DNA: TGTGCCAGCAGCTTAAGTCCCGACCAAGAGACCCAGTACTTC.